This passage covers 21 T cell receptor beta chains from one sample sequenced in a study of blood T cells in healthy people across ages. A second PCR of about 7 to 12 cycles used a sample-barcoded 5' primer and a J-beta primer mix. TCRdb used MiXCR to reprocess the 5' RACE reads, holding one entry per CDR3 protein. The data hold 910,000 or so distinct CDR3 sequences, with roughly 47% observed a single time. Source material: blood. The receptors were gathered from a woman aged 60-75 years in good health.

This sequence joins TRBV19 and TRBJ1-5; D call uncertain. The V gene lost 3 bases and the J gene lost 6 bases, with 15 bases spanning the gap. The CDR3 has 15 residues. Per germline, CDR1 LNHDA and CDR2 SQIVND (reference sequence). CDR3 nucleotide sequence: TGTGCCAGTAGTATTTACGACCCGGAGGCTCAGCCCCAGCATTTT. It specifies CASSIYDPEAQPQHF.

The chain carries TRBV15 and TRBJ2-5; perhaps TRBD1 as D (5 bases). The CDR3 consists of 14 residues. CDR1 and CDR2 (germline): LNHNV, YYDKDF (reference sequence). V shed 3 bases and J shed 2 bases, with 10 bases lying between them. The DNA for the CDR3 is TGTGCCACCAGCAGGCAGCGACAGCAAGAGACCCAGTACTTC. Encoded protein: CATSRQRQQETQYF. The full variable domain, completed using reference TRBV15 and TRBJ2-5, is DAMVIQNPRYQVTQFGKPVTLSCSQTLNHNVMYWYQQKSSQAPKLLFHYYDKDFNNEADTPDNFQSRRPNTSFCFLDIRSPGLGDTAMYLCATSRQRQQETQYFGPGTRLLVL.

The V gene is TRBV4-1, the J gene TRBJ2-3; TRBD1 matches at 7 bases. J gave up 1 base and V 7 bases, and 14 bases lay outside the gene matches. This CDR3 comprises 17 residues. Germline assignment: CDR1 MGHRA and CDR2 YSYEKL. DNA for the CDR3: TGCGCCAGCAAGGGAACCTTACAGGGGATCGGCACAGATACGCAGTATTTT. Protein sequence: CASKGTLQGIGTDTQYF.

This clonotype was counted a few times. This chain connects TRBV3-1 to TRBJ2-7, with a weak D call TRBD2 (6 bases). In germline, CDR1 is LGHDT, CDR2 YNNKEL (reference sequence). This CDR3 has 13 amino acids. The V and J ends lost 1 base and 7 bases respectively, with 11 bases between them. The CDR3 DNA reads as TGTGCCAGCAGCCAAGTCGCTGGAGGGGAGCAGTACTTC. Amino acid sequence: CASSQVAGGEQYF.

CDR3 residues: CASKVGGLATQYF. The CDR3, as DNA: TGTGCCAGCAAAGTTGGAGGATTAGCGACCCAGTACTTC. The chain has TRBV28 and TRBJ2-5; D is perhaps TRBD2 (5 bases). Germline V lookup: CDR1 MDHEN, CDR2 SYDVKM. This CDR3 comprises 13 residues. Deletions cut 7 bases from V and 7 bases from J, with 16 bases between.

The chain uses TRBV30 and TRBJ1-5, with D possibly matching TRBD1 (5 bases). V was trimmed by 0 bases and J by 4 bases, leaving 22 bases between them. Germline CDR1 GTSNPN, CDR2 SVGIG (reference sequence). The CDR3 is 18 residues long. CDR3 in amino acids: CAWSVGLRGARFNQPQHF. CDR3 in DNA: TGTGCCTGGAGTGTAGGTTTAAGGGGCGCCAGGTTTAATCAGCCCCAGCATTTT.

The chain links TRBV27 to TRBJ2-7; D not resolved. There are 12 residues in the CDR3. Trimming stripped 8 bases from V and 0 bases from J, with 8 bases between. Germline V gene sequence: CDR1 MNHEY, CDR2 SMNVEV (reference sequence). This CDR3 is CASADRSYEQYF. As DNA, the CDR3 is TGTGCCAGCGCGGACCGCTCCTACGAGCAGTACTTC.

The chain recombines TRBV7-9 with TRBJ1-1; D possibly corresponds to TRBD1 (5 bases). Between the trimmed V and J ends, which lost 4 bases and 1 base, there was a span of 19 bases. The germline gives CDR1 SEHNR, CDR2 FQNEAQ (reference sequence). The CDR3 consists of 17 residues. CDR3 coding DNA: TGTGCCAGCAGCTCGCGGCCGGGGGAACCGCAGAACACTGAAGCTTTCTTT. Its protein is CASSSRPGEPQNTEAFF. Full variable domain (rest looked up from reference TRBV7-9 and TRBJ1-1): DTGVSQNPRHKITKRGQNVTFRCDPISEHNRLYWYRQTLGQGPEFLTYFQNEAQLEKSRLLSDRFSAERPKGSFSTLEIQRTEQGDSAMYLCASSSRPGEPQNTEAFFGQGTRLTVV.

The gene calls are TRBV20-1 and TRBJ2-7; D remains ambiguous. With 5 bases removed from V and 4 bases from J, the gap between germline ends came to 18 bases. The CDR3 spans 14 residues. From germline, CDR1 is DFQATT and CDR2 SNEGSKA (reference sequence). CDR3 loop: CSALLHVGSYEQYF. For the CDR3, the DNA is TGCAGTGCTTTGTTGCATGTTGGGTCGTACGAGCAGTACTTC.

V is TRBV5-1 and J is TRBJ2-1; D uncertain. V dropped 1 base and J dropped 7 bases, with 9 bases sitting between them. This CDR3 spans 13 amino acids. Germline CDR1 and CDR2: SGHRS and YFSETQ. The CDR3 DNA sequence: TGCGCCAGCAGCTTGCAGAGCCGGAATGAGCAGTTCTTC. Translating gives CASSLQSRNEQFF. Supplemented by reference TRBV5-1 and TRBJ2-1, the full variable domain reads KAGVTQTPRYLIKTRGQQVTLSCSPISGHRSVSWYQQTPGQGLQFLFEYFSETQRNKGNFPGRFSGRQFSNSRSEMNVSTLELGDSALYLCASSLQSRNEQFFGPGTRLTVL.

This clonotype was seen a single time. The chain's CDR3 is CASCKAGRDYGYTF. The CDR3 region has the DNA TGTGCCAGCTGCAAGGCAGGGAGGGACTATGGCTACACCTTC. The V call is TRBV5-6, the J call TRBJ1-2; D perhaps matches TRBD1 (5 bases). The CDR3 length is 14 residues. Looked up from germline, CDR1 is SGHDT and CDR2 is YYEEEE. V lost 7 bases and J lost 3, with 16 bases in between.

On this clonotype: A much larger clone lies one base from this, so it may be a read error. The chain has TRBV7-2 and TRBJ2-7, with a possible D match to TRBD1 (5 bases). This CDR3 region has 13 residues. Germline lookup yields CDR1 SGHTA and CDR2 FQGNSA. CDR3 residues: CASSLAAGYERYF. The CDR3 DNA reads TGTGCCAGCAGCTTAGCTGCAGGGTACGAGCGGTACTTC. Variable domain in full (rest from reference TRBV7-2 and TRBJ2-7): GAGVSQSPSNKVTEKGKDVELRCDPISGHTALYWYRQSLGQGLEFLIYFQGNSAPDKSGLPSDRFSAERTGGSVSTLTIQRTQQEDSAVYLCASSLAAGYERYFGPGTRLTVT.

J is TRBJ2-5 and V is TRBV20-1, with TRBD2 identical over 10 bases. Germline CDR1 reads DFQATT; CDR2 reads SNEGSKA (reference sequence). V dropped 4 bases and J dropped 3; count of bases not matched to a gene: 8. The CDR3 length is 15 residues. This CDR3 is CSATSGTSEEETQYF. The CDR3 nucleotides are TGCAGTGCTACCTCCGGGACTAGCGAGGAAGAGACCCAGTACTTC.

CDR3 sequence reads: CASSFDYLLGSPLHF. The CDR3 nucleotides are TGTGCCAGCAGTTTTGACTATCTCTTGGGTTCACCCCTCCACTTT. The V gene is TRBV28, the J gene TRBJ1-6; D uncertain. The CDR3 extends over 15 amino acids. Germline CDR1 and CDR2: MDHEN and SYDVKM. The V end was cut by 3 bases, the J end by 9 bases, with 15 bases between.

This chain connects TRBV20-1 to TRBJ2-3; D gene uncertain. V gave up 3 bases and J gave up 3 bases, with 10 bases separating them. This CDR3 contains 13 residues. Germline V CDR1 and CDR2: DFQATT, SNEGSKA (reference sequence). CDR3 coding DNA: TGCAGTGCTAGGGTTAGCCAAACAGATACGCAGTATTTT. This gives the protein CSARVSQTDTQYF.

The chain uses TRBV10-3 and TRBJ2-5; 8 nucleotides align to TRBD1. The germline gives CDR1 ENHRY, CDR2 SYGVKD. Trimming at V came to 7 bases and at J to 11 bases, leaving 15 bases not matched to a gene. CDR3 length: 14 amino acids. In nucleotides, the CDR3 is TGTGCCATCACCAGAACAGGGGGAGACAATGAGCAGTACTTC. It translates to CAITRTGGDNEQYF.

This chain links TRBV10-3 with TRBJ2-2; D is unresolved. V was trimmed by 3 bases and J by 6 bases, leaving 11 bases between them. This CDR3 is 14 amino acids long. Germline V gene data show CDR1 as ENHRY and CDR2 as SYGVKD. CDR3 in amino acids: CAISEPRSAGELFF. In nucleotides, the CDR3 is TGTGCCATCAGTGAACCTAGATCAGCCGGGGAGCTGTTTTTT.

CDR3 region: CASSMVAGSAKNIQYF. In DNA, the CDR3 is TGTGCCAGCTCAATGGTTGCAGGGTCCGCCAAAAACATTCAGTACTTC. This sequence joins TRBV18 and TRBJ2-4; TRBD1 is a possible D gene (5 bases). Trimming pared 5 bases from V and 1 base from J, leaving 15 bases between. The CDR3 extends over 16 amino acids. From germline, CDR1 is KGHSH and CDR2 LQKENI.

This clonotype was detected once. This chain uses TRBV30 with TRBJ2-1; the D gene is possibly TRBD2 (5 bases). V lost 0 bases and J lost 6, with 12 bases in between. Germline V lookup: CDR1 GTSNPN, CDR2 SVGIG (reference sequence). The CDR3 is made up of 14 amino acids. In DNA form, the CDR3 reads TGTGCCTGGAGTGTACGCGGAGGTTCCAATGAGCAGTTCTTC. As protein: CAWSVRGGSNEQFF.

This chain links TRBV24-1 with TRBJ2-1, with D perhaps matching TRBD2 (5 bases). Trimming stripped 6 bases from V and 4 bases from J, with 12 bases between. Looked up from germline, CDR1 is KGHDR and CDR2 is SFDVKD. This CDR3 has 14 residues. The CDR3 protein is CATSPPGDYNEQFF. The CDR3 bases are TGTGCCACCAGTCCCCCCGGGGATTACAATGAGCAGTTCTTC.

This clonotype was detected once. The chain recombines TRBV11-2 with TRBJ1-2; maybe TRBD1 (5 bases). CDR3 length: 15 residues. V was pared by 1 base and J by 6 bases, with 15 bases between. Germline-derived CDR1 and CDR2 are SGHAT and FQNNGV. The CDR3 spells CASSLGQSSYDGYTF. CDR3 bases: TGTGCCAGCAGCTTAGGACAGTCTTCGTACGATGGCTACACCTTC.